The source of this T cell receptor beta chain is a study of cytomegalovirus exposure and HLA in healthy donors. Primers for the PCR totalled 60 Vbeta and 13 Jbeta. Measured with immunoSEQ multiplex PCR; TCRdb has only the in-frame clones, and not every one. There are about 85,000 clones in the sample; roughly 80% occur only once, and 20% to 25% lies in the top ten. Per the germline V gene, CDR1 is LNHDA and CDR2 is SQIVND (reference sequence). V lost 5 bases and J 7 bases, leaving 14 bases between the germline ends. This CDR3 region has 13 residues. Study-level results: Certain sequence variants were highly shared and formed a cluster, and this cluster was likely a sequencing artifact.

To note about this clone: Antigen unknown.

The clonotype comes from a woman aged 45 to 65 in good health and CMV-seropositive. Sequencing was carried out using PBMCs. J is TRBJ1-2 and V is TRBV19; unclear D gene. CDR3 residues: CASSQRSGGGYTF. The CDR3 nucleotides read TGTGCCAGTAGTCAAAGGAGCGGCGGTGGCTACACCTTC.